These 19 T cell receptor beta chains originate from one sample sequenced in a study of T cells after yellow fever vaccination. TCRdb passed the 5' RACE reads through MiXCR, listing each CDR3 protein once. The sample lists hundreds of thousands of distinct CDR3 sequences; 8% to 10% were seen once. The input for sequencing was PBMCs, taken on the day of the first yellow fever vaccination. Every receptor here comes from a young man who received the YFV17D yellow fever vaccine.

The table lists this clonotype with a few counts. The CDR3 reads CASRTRQGAVHNEQFF. The CDR3 nucleotides read TGTGCCAGCAGGACCCGACAGGGGGCTGTACACAATGAGCAGTTCTTC. The chain recombines TRBV11-1 with TRBJ2-1; 10 bases map to TRBD1. The junction had 10 bases not matched to a gene; V was cut back by 6 bases and J by 5 bases. Germline-derived CDR1 and CDR2 are SGHAT and FQDESV (reference sequence). This CDR3 has 16 residues.

J is TRBJ2-1 and V is TRBV7-7; tentative D call: TRBD2 (6 bases). The germline V gene has CDR1 SSHAT and CDR2 FNYEAQ (reference sequence). CDR3 length equals 16 residues. Trimming cost V 1 base and J 5 bases, with 15 bases left between them. The CDR3 nucleotides are TGTGCCAGCAGCTTAGGGGTAAGCGGGCGGGACAATGAGCAGTTCTTC. Encoded protein: CASSLGVSGRDNEQFF.

This clonotype came up a few times. The chain joins TRBV12-3 or TRBV12-4 to TRBJ1-5; D ambiguous. V was cut by 6 bases and J by 7 bases, with 16 bases left in between. The CDR3 length is 14 residues. In DNA, the CDR3 is TGTGCCAGCAGCCCTCGGGCTGGTGGGCAGCCCCAGCATTTT. The encoded protein is CASSPRAGGQPQHF.

There are a few counts of this clonotype. The V gene is TRBV20-1, the J gene TRBJ1-1; D is undetermined. V dropped 7 bases and J dropped 4 bases, with 13 bases sitting between them. CDR1 is DFQATT, CDR2 SNEGSKA, per germline (reference sequence). The CDR3 contains 12 residues. The CDR3 reads CSGERGFTEAFF. The CDR3 DNA follows: TGCAGTGGCGAACGGGGATTCACTGAAGCTTTCTTT.

The table lists this clonotype with a few counts. V gene TRBV7-2 combines with J gene TRBJ1-6; D is ambiguous. The germline CDR1 and CDR2 sequences are SGHTA and FQGNSA. The CDR3 is made up of 14 amino acids. With 7 bases removed from V and 9 bases from J, the gap between germline ends came to 16 bases. The CDR3 region has the DNA TGTGCCAGCACACCGGGGATCCGGACTTCACCCCTCCACTTT. Translated, it gives CASTPGIRTSPLHF. Using reference TRBV7-2 and TRBJ1-6 for the parts outside the CDR3, the full variable domain is GAGVSQSPSNKVTEKGKDVELRCDPISGHTALYWYRQSLGQGLEFLIYFQGNSAPDKSGLPSDRFSAERTGGSVSTLTIQRTQQEDSAVYLCASTPGIRTSPLHFGNGTRLTVT.

The J gene is TRBJ1-5, the V gene TRBV7-8, with D possibly being TRBD1 (5 bases). The CDR3 loop spans 15 amino acids. V was pared by 1 base and J by 7 bases, with 14 bases between. Germline V lookup: CDR1 SGHVS, CDR2 FQNEAQ. This chain's CDR3 is CASSLEVQRGQPQHF. CDR3 nucleotides: TGTGCCAGCAGCTTAGAAGTCCAAAGGGGCCAGCCCCAGCATTTT.

The chain links TRBV6-1 to TRBJ1-3; D remains unclear. In germline, CDR1 is MNHNS, CDR2 SASEGT. The CDR3 runs to 14 residues. V dropped 6 bases and J dropped 0 bases, with 9 bases sitting between them. The CDR3 sequence is CASRDGTSGNTIYF. Written as DNA, the CDR3 is TGTGCCAGCAGGGACGGAACCTCTGGAAACACCATATATTTT.

The rearrangement joins TRBV29-1 to TRBJ2-1, with 9 bases fitting TRBD1. CDR1 and CDR2 from the germline V gene are SQVTM and ANQGSEA. V was clipped by 0 bases and J by 1 base; unmatched bases: 4. The length of the CDR3 is 16 residues. DNA for the CDR3: TGCAGCGTTGAAGATGACAGGGGGGGATCCTACAATGAGCAGTTCTTC. Translation gives CSVEDDRGGSYNEQFF.

As DNA, the CDR3 is TGCAGTGCTAGAGGGACGATCGACGAGCAGTACGTC. This sequence encodes CSARGTIDEQYV. V gene TRBV20-1 combines with J gene TRBJ2-7; no definite D call. In germline, CDR1 is DFQATT, CDR2 SNEGSKA (reference sequence). This CDR3 contains 12 residues. The germline V and J ends were trimmed by 1 base and 5 bases, with 9 bases remaining between them.

There are a few counts of this clonotype. The chain couples TRBV28 to TRBJ2-1; 8 bases are shared with TRBD2. Germline-derived CDR1 and CDR2 are MDHEN and SYDVKM. Losses at the gene ends were 7 bases for V and 7 bases for J; bases not matched to a gene: 12. The CDR3 is 15 amino acids. For the CDR3, the DNA is TGTGCCAGCACCCTTAGCGGGGCCCCGGAAAATGAGCAGTTCTTC. Its protein product is CASTLSGAPENEQFF.

The CDR3 here is CASRGTVYNEQFF. The DNA of the CDR3 is TGTGCCAGCAGAGGGACAGTTTACAATGAGCAGTTCTTC. The V call is TRBV12-3 or TRBV12-4, the J call TRBJ2-1, with 7 positions matching TRBD1. V was pared by 6 bases and J by 4 bases, with 3 bases of the junction left unmatched. This CDR3 is 13 amino acids long.

In its sample, this clonotype was seen a few times. The chain links TRBV7-2 to TRBJ1-2, with D possibly matching TRBD1 (5 bases). Trimming pared 2 bases from V and 7 bases from J, leaving 11 bases between. Germline-derived CDR1 and CDR2 are SGHTA and FQGNSA. This CDR3 contains 13 residues. CDR3 amino acids: CASSLRGEVGYTF. CDR3 DNA: TGTGCCAGCAGCTTACGGGGCGAGGTTGGCTACACCTTC.

This clonotype was counted between two and nine times. This CDR3 is CASSDRERQPQHF. The CDR3 DNA reads as TGTGCCAGCAGCGACAGGGAGCGTCAGCCCCAGCATTTT. The rearrangement uses TRBV6-1 and TRBJ1-5; 7 nucleotides match TRBD1. V was pared by 6 bases and J by 6 bases, with 5 bases of the junction left unmatched. CDR3 length: 13 amino acids. In germline, CDR1 is MNHNS, CDR2 SASEGT.

This clonotype was counted between two and nine times. This chain uses TRBV7-2 with TRBJ2-3; tentatively, D is TRBD1 (5 bases). Germline V gene lookup returns CDR1 SGHTA and CDR2 FQGNSA. The CDR3 has 15 amino acids. V was cut by 8 bases and J by 4 bases, with 19 bases left in between. The CDR3 nucleotides read TGTGCCAGCTCCTTCGCCCAGGGTAGGGCAGATACGCAGTATTTT. Translated, it gives CASSFAQGRADTQYF.

This clonotype was seen ten or more times. V gene TRBV6-2 or TRBV6-3 combines with J gene TRBJ2-1, with 8 bases that match TRBD2. The length of the CDR3 is 12 residues. V gave up 8 bases and J gave up 14 bases; unmatched junction bases: 11. CDR1 MNHEY and CDR2 SVGEGT come from the germline V gene. Here the CDR3 DNA reads TGTGCCAGCGGGACCAGCGGGGGCCGGGAGTTCTTC. It yields the protein CASGTSGGREFF.

The CDR3 DNA reads TGCGCCAGCAGCTTGGGGGCGACACTTAACTACGAGCAGTACTTC. Protein: CASSLGATLNYEQYF. The J gene is TRBJ2-7, the V gene TRBV5-1; D gene uncertain. The CDR3 totals 15 residues. Germline loops: CDR1 SGHRS, CDR2 YFSETQ. Trimming left V 0 bases short and J 3 bases short, with 13 bases between.

A few counts support this clonotype. This chain links TRBV20-1 with TRBJ1-2; D not certain. The germline V and J ends were trimmed by 3 bases and 0 bases, with 5 bases remaining between them. Germline assignment: CDR1 DFQATT and CDR2 SNEGSKA (reference sequence). The CDR3 has 12 residues. The CDR3 DNA reads as TGCAGTGCTAGGGACCCTAACTATGGCTACACCTTC. Translated, it gives CSARDPNYGYTF.

This clonotype was observed a handful of times. The chain recombines TRBV28 with TRBJ2-1; a weak D match, TRBD2 (6 bases). In germline, CDR1 is MDHEN, CDR2 SYDVKM. V gave up 5 bases and J gave up 7 bases, with 12 bases separating them. The length of the CDR3 is 13 residues. CDR3 loop: CASSVGRGNEQFF. Written as DNA, the CDR3 is TGTGCCAGCAGTGTGGGGCGGGGAAATGAGCAGTTCTTC.

The table lists this clonotype with a few counts. This chain uses TRBV7-2 with TRBJ2-3, with D uncertain. In germline, CDR1 is SGHTA, CDR2 FQGNSA. V lost 8 bases, J lost 0 bases, and 12 bases lay in between. The CDR3 is made up of 14 amino acids. The chain's CDR3 is CASGGIGSTDTQYF. The CDR3 DNA reads TGTGCCAGCGGTGGGATTGGGAGCACAGATACGCAGTATTTT.